This is a list of T cell receptor beta chains from one sample in a study of T cell changes during pregnancy in multiple sclerosis. Measured with immunoSEQ multiplex PCR; TCRdb has only the in-frame clones, and not every one. The sample has fewer than 140,000 clones, around 92% seen once. The sequencing here drew on peripheral blood, taken after pregnancy. The receptors shown here come from a female donor with multiple sclerosis, enrolled in a pregnancy study. Both conserved end residues are part of each CDR3. D genes are given only for firm matches. Size is stated for part of the rows, as once, few or many counts, or as a class when the clone is expanded.

v_call	j_call	clone_size	d_call	cdr3_nt	cdr3_aa
TRBV19	TRBJ1-5	few	TRBD1	TGTGCCAGTAGTGCGGACAGGGACAATCAGCCCCAGCATTTT	CASSADRDNQPQHF
TRBV29-1	TRBJ1-1	-	TRBD1	TGCAGCGTGTGCCTTGGGACAGGGGACACTGAAGCTTTCTTT	CSVCLGTGDTEAFF
TRBV18	TRBJ2-1	-	-	TGTGCCAGCTCACCACCGGGATCCCCGCAGGGTGAGCAGTTCTTC	CASSPPGSPQGEQFF
TRBV9	TRBJ2-4	-	-	TGTGCCAGCAGCGTAGAGGGCAGCCTACAGCTAGGGGTCAAAAACATTCAGTACTTC	CASSVEGSLQLGVKNIQYF
TRBV14	TRBJ1-2	-	-	TGTGCCAGCAGCCAAACGGGGAGGGGAAAGTCTAGAAGCTATGGCTACACCTTC	CASSQTGRGKSRSYGYTF
TRBV7-9	TRBJ1-4	-	-	TGTGCCAGCAGCCCCGGTGTACGGGAAAAACTGTTTTTT	CASSPGVREKLFF
TRBV14	TRBJ1-1	few	-	TGTGCCAGCAGCTCAGGGTTTGAGAGATTCGGCACTGAAGCTTTCTTT	CASSSGFERFGTEAFF
TRBV5-4	TRBJ2-1	-	-	TGTGCCAGCAGCTTGAGAGGGAAGGGGGATGATGAGCAGTTCTTC	CASSLRGKGDDEQFF
TRBV5-6	TRBJ1-3	-	-	TGTGCCAGCAGCTTTGGGACAAACTCTGGAAACACCATATATTTT	CASSFGTNSGNTIYF
TRBV6-5	TRBJ2-7	-	TRBD1	TGTGCCAGCTACCAAACCGGGACAGGGAAGCACGAGCAGTACTTC	CASYQTGTGKHEQYF
TRBV10-1	TRBJ2-2	-	-	TGCGCCAGCTCACGACGGGTAACCGGGGAGCTGTTTTTT	CASSRRVTGELFF
TRBV11-2	TRBJ2-6	-	-	TGTGCCAGCAGCCCCCTGCAGTCTGGGGCCAACGTCCTGACTTTC	CASSPLQSGANVLTF
TRBV5-8	TRBJ2-5	-	TRBD2	TGTGCCAGCACCAGCGGGAGGGCAAATCAAGAGACCCAGTACTTC	CASTSGRANQETQYF
TRBV28	TRBJ1-5	-	TRBD1	TGTGCCAGCAGATCACAGGGGGAAGGCAATCAGCCCCAGCATTTT	CASRSQGEGNQPQHF
TRBV28	TRBJ1-2	-	-	TGTGCCAGCAGCCTTGGGGCCGGCGACTATGGCTACACCTTC	CASSLGAGDYGYTF
TRBV27	TRBJ2-2	-	-	TGTGCCAGCAGTTTCAGGGATAACGAGGCCGGGGAGCTGTTTTTT	CASSFRDNEAGELFF
TRBV7-9	TRBJ2-7	-	-	TGTGCCAGCAGTCTCTACGGGGGGCAGGGGAGCTCCTACGAGCAGTACTTC	CASSLYGGQGSSYEQYF
TRBV9	TRBJ1-2	-	-	TGTGCCAGCAGCGTAGGCTCAGACTATGGCTACACCTTC	CASSVGSDYGYTF
TRBV5-4	TRBJ1-1	-	-	TGTGCCAGCAGCGCGGGGCTGAACACTGAAGCTTTCTTT	CASSAGLNTEAFF
TRBV5-5	TRBJ1-2	-	-	TGTGCCAGCAGCTTGGACAGTTATATGTCCGGCTACACCTTC	CASSLDSYMSGYTF
TRBV7-6	TRBJ2-1	-	TRBD2	TGTGCCAGCAGCTCCCAGGATAGCGGGAGCTATGAGCAGTTCTTC	CASSSQDSGSYEQFF
TRBV6-4	TRBJ2-5	-	-	TGTGCCAGCAGACCAGTGCGGGACTCCTGCAAGGAAGAGACCCAGTACTTC	CASRPVRDSCKEETQYF